This T cell receptor (beta chain) comes out of a study of T cell responses to AZD1222 COVID-19 vaccine. As concerns this clone: Antigen unknown.

Germline CDR1 SGHVS, CDR2 FNYEAQ. V was clipped by 5 bases and J by 4 bases, with 14 bases between them. The CDR3 loop spans 14 amino acids. Study-level points and caveats: Donor demographics were predominantly white British with a female majority; clonal diversity may be underestimated. Spike-wide coverage was observed for vaccine-associated CD4 TCRs, with dominant responses at 160-218 and 743-854.

Repertoires were generated with immunoSEQ multiplex PCR, while TCRdb's copy carries only in-frame clones and drops some. The top ten hold roughly 44% of the sample, which has roughly 100,000 clones, roughly 89% seen once. Sequenced here: peripheral blood, sampled on day 0 of AZD1222 vaccination. This chain joins TRBV7-6 and TRBJ2-5; D gene unclear. The TCR was taken from an adult in good health. The CDR3 region has the DNA TGTGCCAGCAGCCCATCAAACCTTGGAGAGACCCAGTACTTC. It codes for CASSPSNLGETQYF. The full variable domain, in which reference TRBV7-6 and TRBJ2-5 provide the parts outside the CDR3, is GAGVSQSPRYKVTKRGQDVALRCDPISGHVSLYWYRQALGQGPEFLTYFNYEAQQDKSGLPNDRFSAERPEGSISTLTIQRTEQRDSAMYRCASSPSNLGETQYFGPGTRLLVL.